This is a list of T cell receptor beta chains from one sample in a study of blood T cells in healthy people across ages. TCRdb itself ran the 5' RACE reads through MiXCR, one entry per CDR3 protein. The sample records 1.5 million or so distinct CDR3 sequences, 40% to 50% being singletons. The sample taken for sequencing was blood. The receptors derive from a woman between 18 and 29 years old in good health. The CDR3 runs from the conserved cysteine through the conserved F or W. D genes are given only for firm matches. Rows may omit the clone size; those that give it use once, few, many or a size class.

cdr3_aa cdr3_nt d_call j_call v_call clone_size
CASSLYVGQVYNEQFF TGCGCCAGCAGCTTGTATGTCGGACAGGTCTACAATGAGCAGTTCTTC TRBD1 TRBJ2-1 TRBV5-1 NA
CASSPSGGTLETQYF TGTGCCAGCAGTCCCAGTGGGGGCACCCTGGAGACCCAGTACTTC NA TRBJ2-5 TRBV27 NA
CSVSRGQGGTNEKLFF TGCAGTGTCAGCAGGGGACAGGGGGGAACTAATGAAAAACTGTTTTTT TRBD1 TRBJ1-4 TRBV20-1 NA
CSAVGAGSLAYGYTF TGCAGCGCCGTGGGCGCAGGTAGCCTTGCCTATGGCTACACCTTC NA TRBJ1-2 TRBV29-1 few
CASSLSVSNEQFF TGTGCCAGCAGTTTATCGGTCTCCAATGAGCAGTTCTTC NA TRBJ2-1 TRBV27 NA
CASSKEGAVAPEQYF TGCGCCAGCAGCAAAGAAGGGGCGGTAGCGCCTGAGCAGTACTTC NA TRBJ2-5 TRBV5-1 NA
CASSSGLAGPSTDTQYF TGTGCCAGCAGCAGTGGACTAGCGGGGCCTAGCACAGATACGCAGTATTTT TRBD2 TRBJ2-3 TRBV7-3 few
CASSQFGSQAYRPFF TGTGCCAGCAGTCAATTTGGCTCCCAAGCCTATCGACCGTTCTTC NA TRBJ2-1 TRBV14 NA
CSASGPGDQPQHF TGCAGTGCTAGTGGACCCGGTGATCAGCCCCAGCATTTT NA TRBJ1-5 TRBV20-1 NA
CASSYFQGGYTF TGTGCCAGCAGTTACTTCCAGGGAGGCTACACCTTC NA TRBJ1-2 TRBV6-5 few
CASSLRDRDMNTEAFF TGTGCCAGCTCATTGAGAGACAGAGATATGAACACTGAAGCTTTCTTT NA TRBJ1-1 TRBV18 NA
CSASHPMTGQETQYF TGCAGTGCTAGCCATCCGATGACAGGGCAAGAGACCCAGTACTTC TRBD1 TRBJ2-5 TRBV20-1 few
CSAIKLAGDAGGEQFF TGCAGCGCCATCAAACTAGCGGGTGATGCGGGGGGTGAGCAGTTCTTC TRBD2 TRBJ2-1 TRBV29-1 NA
CASSTTGPYTDTQYF TGTGCCAGCAGTACCACCGGGCCTTACACAGATACGCAGTATTTT NA TRBJ2-3 TRBV25-1 few
CSATLAGETDTQYF TGCAGTGCTACACTAGCGGGAGAAACAGATACGCAGTATTTT TRBD2 TRBJ2-3 TRBV20-1 many
CASSPGTSGGTQETQYF TGTGCCAGCAGCCCCGGGACTAGCGGGGGGACACAAGAGACCCAGTACTTC TRBD2 TRBJ2-5 TRBV11-2 few
CASSLRTWGPQHF TGTGCCAGCAGTTTGAGGACTTGGGGGCCCCAGCATTTT NA TRBJ1-5 TRBV28 few
CASTSGVAYGYTF TGTGCCAGCACTTCAGGGGTGGCCTATGGCTACACCTTC NA TRBJ1-2 TRBV2 NA
CASSSRGTAYGYTF TGTGCCAGCAGTTCACGGGGGACGGCCTATGGCTACACCTTC NA TRBJ1-2 TRBV12-3/TRBV12-4 NA
CASSSSETGEQYF TGTGCCAGCAGTTCCTCCGAGACAGGCGAGCAGTACTTC NA TRBJ2-7 TRBV6-5 NA
CSAHPWGESNYGGYTF TGCAGTGCCCATCCATGGGGAGAATCTAACTATGGCGGCTACACCTTC NA TRBJ1-2 TRBV20-1 NA
CASSLGIRLAGFQETQYF TGTGCCAGCAGCTTAGGGATCCGACTAGCGGGCTTCCAAGAGACCCAGTACTTC TRBD2 TRBJ2-5 TRBV7-2 NA
CASIGGLDEQYF TGTGCCAGCATTGGAGGGCTTGACGAGCAGTACTTC NA TRBJ2-7 TRBV28 NA
CASSVMGQGVTGELFF TGTGCCAGCAGCGTAATGGGACAGGGGGTAACCGGGGAGCTGTTTTTT TRBD1 TRBJ2-2 TRBV9 NA
CASSFVRGYTF TGTGCCAGCAGTTTTGTCCGAGGCTACACCTTC NA TRBJ1-2 TRBV28 NA
CASRRLAETQETQYF TGTGCCAGCAGACGACTAGCGGAGACTCAAGAGACCCAGTACTTC TRBD2 TRBJ2-5 TRBV6-2/TRBV6-3 NA
CSAWDRVDEQYF TGCAGTGCGTGGGACAGGGTAGACGAGCAGTACTTC TRBD1 TRBJ2-7 TRBV20-1 many
CASRQDRAEAFF TGTGCCAGCAGACAAGACAGGGCTGAAGCTTTCTTT TRBD1 TRBJ1-1 TRBV11-2 NA
CASSTAGQGVYEQYF TGTGCCAGCAGTACCGCCGGACAGGGTGTCTACGAGCAGTACTTC TRBD1 TRBJ2-7 TRBV6-5 few
CASSQEGNREEETQYF TGCGCCAGCAGCCAAGAGGGTAACCGGGAGGAAGAGACCCAGTACTTC TRBD2 TRBJ2-5 TRBV4-1 NA
CASSQGGGVGYNEQFF TGCGCCAGCAGCCAGGGGGGCGGAGTGGGCTACAATGAGCAGTTCTTC NA TRBJ2-1 TRBV5-1 NA
CASSSPGLKNTEAFF TGTGCCAGCAGCTCACCGGGACTGAAGAACACTGAAGCTTTCTTT NA TRBJ1-1 TRBV7-9 once